This T cell receptor (beta chain) was recorded in a study of CD8 T cells in Susac syndrome. The CDR3 spans 15 residues. V lost 8 bases, J lost 3 bases, and 7 bases stayed unmatched. Germline CDR1 MNHEY, CDR2 SVGEGT. It was with random hexamers that about 0.45 to 1 ug RNA was reverse transcribed. Each CDR3 protein gets one entry after TCRdb re-called the immunoSEQ multiplex PCR reads with MiXCR. The table has some 300,000 distinct CDR3 sequences, 70% to 90% seen once; the top ten hold around 0.22%. The receptor was derived from a human donor with multiple sclerosis. The chain has TRBV6-2 or TRBV6-3 and TRBJ2-1; 10 bases align to TRBD1. Sequenced: CD8+ T cells from PBMCs. The CDR3 region is CASHFGQGVYNEQFF. The CDR3 DNA reads TGTGCCAGCCATTTTGGACAGGGGGTCTACAATGAGCAGTTCTTC.